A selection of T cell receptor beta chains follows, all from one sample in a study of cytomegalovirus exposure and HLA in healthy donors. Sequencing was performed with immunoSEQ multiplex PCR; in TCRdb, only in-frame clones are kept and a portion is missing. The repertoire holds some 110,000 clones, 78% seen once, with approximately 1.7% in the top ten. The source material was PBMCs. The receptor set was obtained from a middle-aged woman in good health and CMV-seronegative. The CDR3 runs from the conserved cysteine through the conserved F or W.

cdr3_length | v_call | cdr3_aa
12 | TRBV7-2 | CASSFGVWGYTF
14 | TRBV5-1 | CASTEVAGANVLTF
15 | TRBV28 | CAILPGQGAYTEAFF
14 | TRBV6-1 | CASSRGTGVSSYTF
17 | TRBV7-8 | CASSLRLWDRGAQPQHF
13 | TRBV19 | CASYEQGGLKAFF
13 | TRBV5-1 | CASSLGPEGEAFF
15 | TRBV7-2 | CASSLVGTSGIKQYF
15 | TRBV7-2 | CASSFRTGEYSPLHF
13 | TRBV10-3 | CAISGREDYGYTF
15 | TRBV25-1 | CASSQDRARRNEQFF
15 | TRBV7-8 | CASSGDSSTTDTQYF
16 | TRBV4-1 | CASSQLVWSGQDTQYF
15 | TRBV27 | CASMRAGGKYNEQFF
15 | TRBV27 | CASSLSWDRGYEQYF
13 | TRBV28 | CASSRTGEQPQHF
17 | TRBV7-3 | CASSSTEGPSGANVLTF
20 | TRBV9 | CASSVERMGVTGSSGNTIYF
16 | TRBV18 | CASSPEAAGYTGELFF
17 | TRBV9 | CASSVVWRETLRNEQFF
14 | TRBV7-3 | CASSPTGGGETQYF
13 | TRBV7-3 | CASSSGWSGELFF
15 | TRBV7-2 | CASSLTSVSYNEQFF
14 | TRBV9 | CASSVGSGGQPQHF
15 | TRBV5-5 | CASSWGQGTGNTIYF
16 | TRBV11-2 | CASSLDLRTPTREQYF
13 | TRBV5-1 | CASSFTEGETQYF
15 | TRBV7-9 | CSSSLGGGSTDTQYF
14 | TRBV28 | CASSGTGAPDTQYF
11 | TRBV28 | CASASNQPQHF
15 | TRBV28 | CASIPIGTGGYEQYF
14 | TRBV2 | CASRWKNQDNEQFF
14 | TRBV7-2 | CASSTHRGPYEQYF
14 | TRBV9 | CASSVSMTSYEQYF
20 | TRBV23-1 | CASSQGGLRGGVRNTGELFF
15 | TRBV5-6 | CASSLGGGGTDTQYF
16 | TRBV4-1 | CASSQDKGTIKETQYF
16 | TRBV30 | CAWSGPGTVYNSPPHF
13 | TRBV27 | CASKLGGYNEQFF
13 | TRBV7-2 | CASSSSGRYEQYF
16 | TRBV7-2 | CASSSTGTSDYNEQFF
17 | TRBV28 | CASSQTLRGPLNYEQYF
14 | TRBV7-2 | CASRPNRGPDTQYF
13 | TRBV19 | CASSIRDNYEQYF
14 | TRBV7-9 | CASSFESSSYEQYF
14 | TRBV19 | CASSIRQADGPQHF
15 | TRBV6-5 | CASGSDLSGANVLTF
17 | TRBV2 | CASGSSSGRSSYNEQFF
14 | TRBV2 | CASSEAGGVGGYTF
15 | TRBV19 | CASSKDARGKNIQYF
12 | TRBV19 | CASSRGVYGYTF